Shown below are 25 T cell receptor beta chains from a single sample sequenced in a study of T-cell memory formation after mild COVID-19. Each CDR3 protein gets one entry after TCRdb re-called the 5' RACE reads with MiXCR. The sample contains around 470,000 distinct CDR3 sequences, 15% to 20% of which appear only once. Material: PBMCs or a T cell subset sorted from them (not recorded which). The receptors here all came from an adult woman who had mild COVID-19 (a few samples of this study predate the infection). Cell type and time point are not known.

The chain recombines TRBV5-1 with TRBJ2-3, with D hard to call. CDR1 and CDR2 (germline): SGHRS, YFSETQ. The CDR3 has 16 residues. V gave up 0 bases and J gave up 2 bases, with 13 bases separating them. CDR3 loop: CASSLAGSLATDTQYF. The DNA for the CDR3 is TGCGCCAGCAGCTTGGCAGGCAGCCTGGCCACAGATACGCAGTATTTT. The entire variable domain, with the rest obtained from reference TRBV5-1 and TRBJ2-3, is as follows: KAGVTQTPRYLIKTRGQQVTLSCSPISGHRSVSWYQQTPGQGLQFLFEYFSETQRNKGNFPGRFSGRQFSNSRSEMNVSTLELGDSALYLCASSLAGSLATDTQYFGPGTRLTVL.

The CDR3 DNA reads TGTGCCAGCTCGATGACTAGCGGGATTTACGAGCAGTACTTC. This encodes CASSMTSGIYEQYF. V usage is TRBV18 and J usage is TRBJ2-7, with TRBD2 identical over 11 bases. The V and J ends lost 6 bases and 4 bases, in that order; junction bases with no gene match: 5. The CDR3 has 14 amino acids. Germline V gene data show CDR1 as KGHSH and CDR2 as LQKENI.

The rearrangement links TRBV30 to TRBJ2-7; TRBD1 agrees at 7 bases. This CDR3 contains 12 residues. V shed 0 bases, J shed 7 bases, and the junction held 3 bases outside the gene matches. Germline CDR1 is GTSNPN and CDR2 is SVGIG (reference sequence). The CDR3 here is CAWSVGTDEQYF. The CDR3 bases are TGTGCCTGGAGTGTAGGGACAGATGAGCAGTACTTC.

This clonotype occurred a few times. The genes are TRBV4-1 and TRBJ1-1; 7 bases align to TRBD1. The J segment lost 4 bases and the V segment lost 1 base, leaving 3 bases of the junction unmatched. The germline CDR1 and CDR2 sequences are MGHRA and YSYEKL. The CDR3 runs 14 residues. Here the CDR3 DNA reads TGCGCCAGCAGCCAAGGGGAGGGGGCCACTGAAGCTTTCTTT. This encodes CASSQGEGATEAFF.

The chain recombines TRBV7-2 with TRBJ1-5, with TRBD1 matching over 10 bases. With 7 bases clipped from V and 1 base from J, the junction kept 13 bases outside the gene matches. This CDR3 has 18 residues. Germline loops: CDR1 SGHTA, CDR2 FQGNSA. This CDR3 reads CASTTFFPGQGSNQPQHF. Written as DNA, the CDR3 is TGTGCCAGCACCACTTTCTTCCCGGGACAGGGGAGCAATCAGCCCCAGCATTTT.

This clonotype was observed a few times. V is TRBV4-2 and J is TRBJ2-2; the match to TRBD2 covers 7 bases. Germline values: CDR1 LGHNA, CDR2 YNFKEQ. The CDR3 is made up of 15 amino acids. The V gene end was trimmed by 3 bases and the J gene end by 6 bases; junction bases not matched to a gene: 7. The CDR3 sequence is CASSHAGEGSGELFF. CDR3 nucleotide sequence: TGTGCCAGCAGCCACGCCGGGGAGGGGTCCGGGGAGCTGTTTTTT.

The gene calls are TRBV7-9 and TRBJ2-7, with D possibly matching TRBD2 (5 bases). V was clipped by 8 bases and J by 7 bases, with 18 bases between them. The CDR3 sequence is 13 residues long. The germline gives CDR1 SEHNR, CDR2 FQNEAQ (reference sequence). This chain's CDR3 is CASSRGTTGEQYF. CDR3 in DNA: TGTGCCAGCTCCAGAGGCACCACGGGAGAGCAGTACTTC.

The chain recombines TRBV6-5 with TRBJ2-5; the D gene is possibly TRBD1 (7 bases). The CDR3 spans 16 residues. Germline CDR1 MNHEY, CDR2 SVGAGI. The V end lost 0 bases, the J end lost 7 bases, and 18 bases lay between the germline ends. The CDR3 region has the DNA TGTGCCAGCAGTTACTCGAATTACAGGGGAGGAGGGACCCAGTACTTC. Its translation is CASSYSNYRGGGTQYF.

V gene TRBV7-6 combines with J gene TRBJ1-2, with 10 bases matching TRBD1. Trimming removed 5 bases from V and 6 bases from J; junction bases left unmatched: 3. Per germline, CDR1 SGHVS and CDR2 FNYEAQ. This CDR3 comprises 13 residues. The CDR3 here is CASSPDRGNGYTF. The CDR3 DNA reads TGTGCCAGCAGCCCGGACAGGGGGAATGGCTACACCTTC.

The CDR3 spells CASSTGQGFEQYF. CDR3 DNA: TGTGCCAGCAGTACCGGACAGGGGTTCGAGCAGTACTTC. The rearrangement links TRBV6-5 to TRBJ2-7, with 9 bases identical to TRBD1. The V gene end was trimmed by 5 bases and the J gene end by 6 bases; junction bases not matched to a gene: 5. The V gene's germline CDR1 is MNHEY and CDR2 SVGAGI. The CDR3 totals 13 residues.

The chain links TRBV19 to TRBJ1-1; the D gene is possibly TRBD1 (6 bases). The CDR3 covers 14 residues. V was pared by 5 bases and J by 0 bases, with 10 bases between. In germline, CDR1 is LNHDA, CDR2 SQIVND (reference sequence). DNA for the CDR3: TGTGCCAGTAGTGACGGACAGCTGAACACTGAAGCTTTCTTT. It codes for CASSDGQLNTEAFF.

J is TRBJ2-5 and V is TRBV13; D assignment may be TRBD1 or TRBD2 (7 bases each). The germline V and J ends were trimmed by 5 bases and 7 bases, with 14 bases remaining between them. The CDR3 spans 13 residues. The germline V gene encodes CDR1 PRHDT and CDR2 FYEKMQ (reference sequence). The CDR3, as DNA: TGTGCCAGCAGCCCCGACAGGGAGGGGACCCAGTACTTC. It encodes CASSPDREGTQYF.

The chain has TRBV19 and TRBJ2-2; 7 bases are shared with TRBD2. This CDR3 has 17 residues. Germline CDR1 reads LNHDA; CDR2 reads SQIVND (reference sequence). V gave up 3 bases and J gave up 2 bases; unmatched junction bases: 9. The CDR3 DNA is TGTGCCAGTAGTATCAAAGGGAGCGGGGCTAACACCGGGGAGCTGTTTTTT. Translating it yields CASSIKGSGANTGELFF.

The V and J genes are TRBV4-1 and TRBJ2-2; a weak D match, TRBD2 (6 bases). This CDR3 region has 17 residues. Trimming left V 2 bases short and J 1 base short, with 14 bases between. Germline V CDR1 and CDR2: MGHRA, YSYEKL. The CDR3 region has the DNA TGCGCCAGCAGCCAACCCCAGGGACTCGTGAACACCGGGGAGCTGTTTTTT. This gives the protein CASSQPQGLVNTGELFF.

There are a few counts of this clonotype. The rearrangement links TRBV18 to TRBJ2-7, with D uncertain. The V and J ends lost 2 bases and 4 bases respectively, with 6 bases between them. The germline CDR1 and CDR2 sequences are KGHSH and LQKENI. The CDR3 consists of 12 residues. CDR3: CASSPSVYEQYF. CDR3 bases: TGTGCCAGCTCACCATCCGTATACGAGCAGTACTTC.

This chain links TRBV20-1 with TRBJ1-2; the D is unclear. The CDR3 is made up of 11 amino acids. CDR1 is DFQATT and CDR2 is SNEGSKA in the germline V gene (reference sequence). Trimming removed 4 bases from V and 6 bases from J, with 9 bases in between. The CDR3 DNA reads as TGCAGTGCTATCCCACTTCATGGCTACACCTTC. It yields the protein CSAIPLHGYTF.

J is TRBJ2-3 and V is TRBV5-1; 8 nucleotides align to TRBD2. CDR1 is SGHRS, CDR2 YFSETQ, per germline. Trimming removed 6 bases from V and 4 bases from J; junction bases left unmatched: 10. This CDR3 has 15 amino acids. The CDR3 DNA follows: TGCGCCAGCAAGGACGGGGGGGCCATTCCAGATACGCAGTATTTT. It is translated as CASKDGGAIPDTQYF.

This clonotype was seen a few times. The V call is TRBV6-2 or TRBV6-3, the J call TRBJ2-1; 9 nucleotides match TRBD2. This CDR3 spans 15 amino acids. V trimming: 8 bases; J trimming: 9 bases; junction bases outside the gene matches: 14. Per germline, CDR1 MNHEY and CDR2 SVGEGT. This CDR3 is CASLNSGRSHVEQFF. CDR3 DNA sequence: TGTGCCAGCCTAAATAGCGGGAGAAGTCACGTTGAGCAGTTCTTC.

J is TRBJ1-2 and V is TRBV11-2; 8 bases match TRBD1. Trimming cost V 5 bases and J 4 bases; bases outside gene matches: 9. This CDR3 contains 15 residues. Germline V gene lookup returns CDR1 SGHAT and CDR2 FQNNGV. CDR3 nucleotide sequence: TGTGCCAGCAGCCCCGGCCACAGGGGGGCCTATGGCTACACCTTC. Encoded protein: CASSPGHRGAYGYTF.

This rearrangement joins TRBV7-6 to TRBJ2-7, with 9 bases aligning to TRBD1. Trimming removed 0 bases from V and 3 bases from J; junction bases left unmatched: 9. Germline assignment: CDR1 SGHVS and CDR2 FNYEAQ. This CDR3 is built from 17 residues. CDR3 sequence: CASSLATSGTGSYEQYF. CDR3 DNA: TGTGCCAGCAGCTTAGCCACTTCCGGGACAGGGAGCTACGAGCAGTACTTC.

This clonotype was seen many times. V is TRBV12-3 or TRBV12-4 and J is TRBJ2-7; TRBD1 matches at 10 bases. This CDR3 region has 12 residues. V lost 4 bases and J lost 7; bases outside the gene matches: 1. The CDR3 here is CASSWTGGEQYF. Written as DNA, the CDR3 is TGTGCCAGCAGTTGGACAGGGGGGGAGCAGTACTTC.

This clonotype was seen only a few times. The rearrangement uses TRBV10-3 and TRBJ1-5, with 7 bases fitting TRBD1. The germline V gene has CDR1 ENHRY and CDR2 SYGVKD. V was clipped by 0 bases and J by 9 bases; unmatched bases: 5. This CDR3 comprises 14 residues. The CDR3 spells CAISESRGSSPQHF. In DNA form, the CDR3 reads TGTGCCATCAGTGAGTCCAGGGGGTCATCGCCCCAGCATTTT.

The rearrangement uses TRBV5-1 and TRBJ2-5; D unclear. From germline, CDR1 is SGHRS and CDR2 YFSETQ. The CDR3 is 12 residues long. V was trimmed by 1 base and J by 5 bases, leaving 6 bases between them. The CDR3 reads CASSLIRETQYF. CDR3 DNA: TGCGCCAGCAGCTTGATCAGGGAGACCCAGTACTTC.

The chain combines TRBV30 with TRBJ1-5; 8 bases match TRBD1. The CDR3 spans 15 residues. Germline-derived CDR1 and CDR2 are GTSNPN and SVGIG (reference sequence). V shed 4 bases, J shed 1 base, and the junction held 6 bases outside the gene matches. The CDR3 loop reads CAWNFGDRSNQPQHF. The CDR3 DNA sequence: TGTGCCTGGAATTTCGGGGACAGGAGCAATCAGCCCCAGCATTTT. The full variable domain, completed using reference TRBV30 and TRBJ1-5, is SQTIHQWPATLVQPVGSPLSLECTVEGTSNPNLYWYRQAAGRGLQLLFYSVGIGQISSEVPQNLSASRPQDRQFILSSKKLLLSDSGFYLCAWNFGDRSNQPQHFGDGTRLSIL.

This clonotype has more than one count but fewer than ten. The chain uses TRBV5-1 and TRBJ2-6; D possibly corresponds to TRBD2 (6 bases). The V end lost 0 bases, the J end lost 3 bases, and 7 bases lay between the germline ends. This CDR3 spans 15 amino acids. Per the germline V gene, CDR1 is SGHRS and CDR2 is YFSETQ. The CDR3 coding sequence is TGCGCCAGCAGCTTGGCGGGAGATGGGGCCAACGTCCTGACTTTC. It specifies CASSLAGDGANVLTF.